The 5 T cell receptor beta chains listed next were all sequenced from one sample in a study of T cell responses to AZD1222 COVID-19 vaccine. Assay used: immunoSEQ multiplex PCR; TCRdb lists only in-frame clones, some missing. The sample includes 250,000 to 300,000 clones, 94% seen only once; the top ten take about 0.5%. Sequenced material: peripheral blood, taken 28 days after the second AZD1222 dose. These receptors all come from an adult who received the AZD1222 COVID-19 vaccine.

The chain recombines TRBV3-1 (or the pseudogene TRBV3-2) with TRBJ1-3, with D unclear. V was trimmed by 3 bases and J by 0 bases, leaving 12 bases between them. CDR1 and CDR2 from the germline V gene are LGHDT and YNNKEL (reference sequence). This CDR3 region has 16 residues. CDR3 loop: CASSHSDTTSGNTIYF. CDR3 sequence (DNA): TGTGCCAGCAGCCACTCAGACACCACCTCTGGAAACACCATATATTTT.

J is TRBJ2-1 and V is TRBV4-2; TRBD1 matches at 7 bases. This CDR3 comprises 13 residues. The J segment lost 10 bases and the V segment lost 4 bases, leaving 7 bases of the junction unmatched. Germline V lookup: CDR1 LGHNA, CDR2 YNFKEQ. The CDR3 DNA follows: TGTGCCAGCAGCCTACCCAACAGGGGCGAGCAGTTCTTC. Residues: CASSLPNRGEQFF.

A single count supports this clone. Additional DNA sequences in this sample encode the identical CDR3. The J gene is TRBJ2-7, the V gene TRBV2; D gene uncertain. The V gene lost 4 bases and the J gene lost 4 bases, with 2 bases spanning the gap. This CDR3 has 10 residues. Germline V gives CDR1 SNHLY, CDR2 FYNNEI. The CDR3 nucleotides read TGTGCCAGCAGTGGGTACGAGCAGTACTTC. Its translation: CASSGYEQYF.

J is TRBJ1-6 and V is TRBV2; D is unresolved. From germline, CDR1 is SNHLY and CDR2 FYNNEI. Trimming took off 6 bases at V and 0 bases at J, with 6 bases between the two ends. The CDR3 spans 14 residues. The chain's CDR3 is CASRIGSYNSPLHF. The CDR3 DNA reads TGTGCCAGCAGAATAGGCTCCTATAATTCACCCCTCCACTTT.

The V and J genes are TRBV4-2 and TRBJ2-7, with D unclear. The CDR3 is made up of 14 amino acids. V lost 2 bases to trimming and J lost 7 bases, with 15 bases between them. Per germline, CDR1 LGHNA and CDR2 YNFKEQ. CDR3 protein: CASSQRFIGDEQYF. CDR3 nucleotide sequence: TGTGCCAGCAGCCAACGGTTTATAGGTGATGAGCAGTACTTC.